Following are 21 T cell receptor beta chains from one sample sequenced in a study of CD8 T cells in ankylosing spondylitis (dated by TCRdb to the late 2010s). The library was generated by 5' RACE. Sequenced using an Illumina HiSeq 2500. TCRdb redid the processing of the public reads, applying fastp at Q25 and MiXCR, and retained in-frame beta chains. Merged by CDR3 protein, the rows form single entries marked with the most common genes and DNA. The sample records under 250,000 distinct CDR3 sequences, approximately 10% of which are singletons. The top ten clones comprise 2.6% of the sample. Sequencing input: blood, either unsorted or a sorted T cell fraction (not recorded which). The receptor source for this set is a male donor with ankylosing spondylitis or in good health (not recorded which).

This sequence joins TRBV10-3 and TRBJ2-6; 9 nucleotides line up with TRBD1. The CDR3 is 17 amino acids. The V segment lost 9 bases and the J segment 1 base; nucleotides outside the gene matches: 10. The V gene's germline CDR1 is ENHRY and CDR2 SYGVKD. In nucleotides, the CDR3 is TGTGCCATTTCCTGGGACAGGGAGGCATCTGGGGCCAACGTCCTGACTTTC. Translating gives CAISWDREASGANVLTF.

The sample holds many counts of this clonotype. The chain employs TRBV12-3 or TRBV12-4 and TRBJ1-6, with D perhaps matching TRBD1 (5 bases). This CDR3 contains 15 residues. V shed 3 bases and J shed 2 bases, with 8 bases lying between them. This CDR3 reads CASSFSGAYNSPLHF. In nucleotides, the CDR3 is TGTGCCAGCAGTTTCTCGGGGGCCTATAATTCACCCCTCCACTTT.

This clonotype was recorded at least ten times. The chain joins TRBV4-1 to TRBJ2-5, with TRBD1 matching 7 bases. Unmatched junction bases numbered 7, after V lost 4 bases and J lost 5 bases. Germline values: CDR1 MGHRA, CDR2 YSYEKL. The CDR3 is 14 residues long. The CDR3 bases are TGCGCCAGCAGCCTAACAGGGGTCGAGGAGACCCAGTACTTC. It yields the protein CASSLTGVEETQYF.

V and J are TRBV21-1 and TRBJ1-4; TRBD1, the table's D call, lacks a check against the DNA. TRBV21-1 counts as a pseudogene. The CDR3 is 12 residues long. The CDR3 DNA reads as TGTGCCAGCCCGGGACAGGGTGAAAAACTGTTTTTT. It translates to CASPGQGEKLFF.

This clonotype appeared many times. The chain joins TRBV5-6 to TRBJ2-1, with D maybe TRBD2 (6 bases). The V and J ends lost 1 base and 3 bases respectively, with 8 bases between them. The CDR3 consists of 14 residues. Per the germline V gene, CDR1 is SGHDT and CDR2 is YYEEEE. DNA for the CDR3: TGTGCCAGCAGCTTGACGGGGGACTACAATGAGCAGTTCTTC. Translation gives CASSLTGDYNEQFF.

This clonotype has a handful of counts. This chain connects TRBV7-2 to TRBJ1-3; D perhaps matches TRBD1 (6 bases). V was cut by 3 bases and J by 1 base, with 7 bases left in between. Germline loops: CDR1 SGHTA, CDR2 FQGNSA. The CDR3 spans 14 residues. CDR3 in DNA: TGTGCCAGCAGCTTCACAGGGTCTGGAAACACCATATATTTT. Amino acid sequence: CASSFTGSGNTIYF.

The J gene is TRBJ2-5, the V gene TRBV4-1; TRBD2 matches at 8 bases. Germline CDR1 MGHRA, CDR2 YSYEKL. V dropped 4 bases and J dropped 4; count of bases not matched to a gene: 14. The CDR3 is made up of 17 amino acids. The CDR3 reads CASSPLFSGGPGETQYF. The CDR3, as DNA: TGCGCCAGCAGCCCCCTTTTTTCGGGAGGGCCGGGAGAGACCCAGTACTTC.

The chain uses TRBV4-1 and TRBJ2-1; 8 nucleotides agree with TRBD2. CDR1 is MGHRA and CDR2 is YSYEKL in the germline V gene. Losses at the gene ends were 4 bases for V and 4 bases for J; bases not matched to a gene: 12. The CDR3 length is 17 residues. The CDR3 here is CASSLSHVGGGYNEQFF. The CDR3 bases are TGCGCCAGCAGCCTGTCCCATGTCGGGGGGGGGTACAATGAGCAGTTCTTC.

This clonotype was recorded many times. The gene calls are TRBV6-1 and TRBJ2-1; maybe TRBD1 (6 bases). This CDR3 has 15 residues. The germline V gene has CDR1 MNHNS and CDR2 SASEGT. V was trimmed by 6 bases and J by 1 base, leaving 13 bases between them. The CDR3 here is CASRPRGGSYNEQFF. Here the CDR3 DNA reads TGTGCCAGCAGACCCCGAGGGGGATCCTACAATGAGCAGTTCTTC.

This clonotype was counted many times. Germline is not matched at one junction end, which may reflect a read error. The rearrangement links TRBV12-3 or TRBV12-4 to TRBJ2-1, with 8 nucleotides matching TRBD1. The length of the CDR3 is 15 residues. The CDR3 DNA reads TGTGCCAGCAGTCCCCCAGGGGGCCCCTACAGTGAGCAGTTCTTC. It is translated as CASSPPGGPYSEQFF.

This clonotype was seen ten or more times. CDR3 bases: TGTGCCAGCAGTTATACGGCAGGGGGCACAGATACGCAGTATTTT. This codes for CASSYTAGGTDTQYF. The V call is TRBV6-5, the J call TRBJ2-3; D is perhaps TRBD1 (6 bases). V lost 3 bases, J lost 1 base, and 11 bases lay in between. There are 15 residues in the CDR3. Germline V lookup: CDR1 MNHEY, CDR2 SVGAGI.

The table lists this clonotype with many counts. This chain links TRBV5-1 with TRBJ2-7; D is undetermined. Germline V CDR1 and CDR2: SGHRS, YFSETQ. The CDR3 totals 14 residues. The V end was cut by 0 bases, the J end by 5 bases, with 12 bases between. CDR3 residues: CASSLGLGLDEQYF. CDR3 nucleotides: TGCGCCAGCAGCTTGGGGTTGGGTCTCGACGAGCAGTACTTC.

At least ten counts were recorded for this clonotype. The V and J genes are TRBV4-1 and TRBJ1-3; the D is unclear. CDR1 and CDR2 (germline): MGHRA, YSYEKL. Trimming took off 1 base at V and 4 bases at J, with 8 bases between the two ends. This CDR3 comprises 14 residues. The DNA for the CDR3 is TGCGCCAGCAGCCAAGTCGTTTACGGAAACACCATATATTTT. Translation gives CASSQVVYGNTIYF.

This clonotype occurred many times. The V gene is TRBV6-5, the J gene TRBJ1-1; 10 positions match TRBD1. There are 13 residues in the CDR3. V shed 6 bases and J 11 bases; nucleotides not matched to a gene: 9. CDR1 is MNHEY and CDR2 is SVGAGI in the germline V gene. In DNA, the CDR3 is TGTGCCAGCAGGGACTCCGGGACAGGGGAGGCTTTCTTT. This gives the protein CASRDSGTGEAFF.

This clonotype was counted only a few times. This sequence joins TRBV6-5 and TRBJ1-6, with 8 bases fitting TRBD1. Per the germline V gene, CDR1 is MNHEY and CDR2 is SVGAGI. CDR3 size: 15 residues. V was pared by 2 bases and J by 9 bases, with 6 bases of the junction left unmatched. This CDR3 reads CASSYGAGGSSPLHF. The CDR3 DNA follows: TGTGCCAGCAGTTACGGCGCAGGGGGCAGTTCACCCCTCCACTTT.

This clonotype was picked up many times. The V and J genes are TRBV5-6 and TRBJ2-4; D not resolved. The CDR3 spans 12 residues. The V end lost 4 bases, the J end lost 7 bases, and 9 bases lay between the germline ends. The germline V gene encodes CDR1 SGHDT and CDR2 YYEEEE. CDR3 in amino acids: CASSGLGNIQYF. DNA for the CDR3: TGTGCCAGCAGCGGCCTGGGGAACATTCAGTACTTC. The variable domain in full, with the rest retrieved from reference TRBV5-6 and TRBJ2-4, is DAGVTQSPTHLIKTRGQQVTLRCSPKSGHDTVSWYQQALGQGPQFIFQYYEEEERQRGNFPDRFSGHQFPNYSSELNVNALLLGDSALYLCASSGLGNIQYFGAGTRLSVL.

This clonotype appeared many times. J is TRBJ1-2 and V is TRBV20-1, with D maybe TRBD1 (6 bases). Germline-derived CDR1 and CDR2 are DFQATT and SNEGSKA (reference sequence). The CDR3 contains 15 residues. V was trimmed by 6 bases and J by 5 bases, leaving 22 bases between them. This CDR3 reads CSAAAPGTRGYGYTF. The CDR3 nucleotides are TGCAGTGCCGCTGCCCCGGGGACAAGGGGGTATGGCTACACCTTC.

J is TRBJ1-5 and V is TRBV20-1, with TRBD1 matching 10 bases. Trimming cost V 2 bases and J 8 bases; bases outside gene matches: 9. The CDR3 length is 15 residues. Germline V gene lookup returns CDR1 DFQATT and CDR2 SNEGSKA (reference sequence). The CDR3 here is CSARPRQGAGEPQHF. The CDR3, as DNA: TGCAGTGCTAGACCTCGACAGGGGGCAGGGGAGCCCCAGCATTTT.

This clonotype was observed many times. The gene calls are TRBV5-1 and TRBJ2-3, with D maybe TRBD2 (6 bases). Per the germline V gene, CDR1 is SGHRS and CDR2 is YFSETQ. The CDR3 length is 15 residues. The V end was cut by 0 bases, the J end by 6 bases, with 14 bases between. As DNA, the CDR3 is TGCGCCAGCAGCTTGGGGACTAACCGACGGGATACGCAGTATTTT. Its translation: CASSLGTNRRDTQYF. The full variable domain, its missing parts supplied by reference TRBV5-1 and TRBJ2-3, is KAGVTQTPRYLIKTRGQQVTLSCSPISGHRSVSWYQQTPGQGLQFLFEYFSETQRNKGNFPGRFSGRQFSNSRSEMNVSTLELGDSALYLCASSLGTNRRDTQYFGPGTRLTVL.

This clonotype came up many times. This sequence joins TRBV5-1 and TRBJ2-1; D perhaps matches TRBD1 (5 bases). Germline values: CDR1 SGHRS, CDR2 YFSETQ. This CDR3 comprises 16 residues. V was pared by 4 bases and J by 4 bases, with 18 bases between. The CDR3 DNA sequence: TGCGCCAGCAGCACCGAGAAGGGGTTAAGTTACAATGAGCAGTTCTTC. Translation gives CASSTEKGLSYNEQFF.

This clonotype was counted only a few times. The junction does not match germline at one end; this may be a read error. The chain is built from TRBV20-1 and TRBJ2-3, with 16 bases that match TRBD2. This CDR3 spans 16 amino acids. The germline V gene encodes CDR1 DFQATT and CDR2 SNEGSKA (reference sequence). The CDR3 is CCARAGTSGRADTQYF. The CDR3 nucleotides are TGCTGTGCTAGAGCCGGGACTAGCGGGAGGGCAGATACGCAGTATTTT.